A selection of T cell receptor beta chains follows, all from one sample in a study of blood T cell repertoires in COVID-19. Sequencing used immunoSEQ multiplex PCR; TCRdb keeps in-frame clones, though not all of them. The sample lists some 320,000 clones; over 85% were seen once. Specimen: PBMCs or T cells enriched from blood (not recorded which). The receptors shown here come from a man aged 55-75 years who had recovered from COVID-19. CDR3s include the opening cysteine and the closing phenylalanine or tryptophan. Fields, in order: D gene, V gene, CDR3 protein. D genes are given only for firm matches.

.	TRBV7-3	CASSFAGSTDTQYF
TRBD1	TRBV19	CASRPRDRNYGYTF
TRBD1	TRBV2	CASSARGQVNTEAFF
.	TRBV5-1	CASSLGSPGADTQYF
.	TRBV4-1	CASSQTAPGGFMNTEAFF
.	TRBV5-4	CASSPESSYNSPLHF
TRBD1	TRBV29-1	CSVVLDRGHGYTF
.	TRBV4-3	CASSQSATREQYF
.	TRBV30	CAWSTGGELFF
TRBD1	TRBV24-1	CATSDPRDRGDSGNTIYF
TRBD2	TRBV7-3	CASSLHLAGAGELFF
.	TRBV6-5	CASSSGTLNTEAFF
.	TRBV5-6	CASSLAGVDTEAFF
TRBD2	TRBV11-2	CASSSYATPGGYEQYF
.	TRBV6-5	CASSYSMGPIYEQYF
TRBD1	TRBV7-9	CASSLGDRGRLYGYTF
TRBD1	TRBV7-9	CASSQLFGTGHNEQFF
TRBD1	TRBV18	CASSEQGRETQYF
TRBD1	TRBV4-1	CASSLRDRADNSPLHF
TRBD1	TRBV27	CASSPRTGGWVSKNIQYF
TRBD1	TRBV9	CASSPSSAGGKEKLFF
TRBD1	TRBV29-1	CSVATGTNEKLFF
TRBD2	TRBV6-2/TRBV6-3	CASSYMRAGDGGELFF
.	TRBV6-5	CASTPPGGIETQYF
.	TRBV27	CASRSPAGALTEAFF
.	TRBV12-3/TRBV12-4	CASRISGSTEAFF
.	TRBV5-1	CASSLEVRGNTEAFF
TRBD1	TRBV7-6	CASSFTSGGRETQYF
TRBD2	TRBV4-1	CASSTSRLAGQEDTQYF
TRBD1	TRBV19	CASSMRTGGYGYTF
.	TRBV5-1	CASSLDPGAPGPQHF
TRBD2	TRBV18	CASSQAGGALYEQYF
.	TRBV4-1	CASSQGSWGNQPQHF
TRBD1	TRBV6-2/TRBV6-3	CASSDAPGQRKPQHF
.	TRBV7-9	CASSLGERQSNSPLHF
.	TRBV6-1	CASSEPGTTTYEQYF
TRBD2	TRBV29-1	CSAKAGDFTGELFF
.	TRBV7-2	CASSPRPDQPQHF
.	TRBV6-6	CASSTDSNYGYTF
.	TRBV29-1	CSAGFVWAGRQTYSNQPQHF
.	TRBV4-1	CASSQEGRRNTQYF
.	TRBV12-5	CASGLGQAYEQYF